This passage covers 3 T cell receptor beta chains from one sample sequenced in a study of cytomegalovirus exposure and HLA in healthy donors. Primers for the PCR totalled 60 Vbeta and 13 Jbeta. The data were produced by immunoSEQ multiplex PCR, yet TCRdb's version contains in-frame clones alone and is incomplete. The sample lists 85,000 to 90,000 clones; 65% to 80% were seen once. Source material: PBMCs. The receptors derive from a man aged 25-40 years in good health and CMV-seropositive.

The chain is built from TRBV19 and TRBJ1-5; D is possibly TRBD1 (5 bases). Trimming removed 3 bases at V and 4 bases at J, with 16 bases between. CDR1 and CDR2 from the germline V gene are LNHDA and SQIVND (reference sequence). This CDR3 region has 16 residues. CDR3 coding DNA: TGTGCCAGTAGTATCAGAGGCAGGGAAGGGAATCAGCCCCAGCATTTT. Amino acid sequence: CASSIRGREGNQPQHF.

This clone was recorded a few times. The chain joins TRBV4-1 to TRBJ2-3; maybe TRBD2 (7 bases). V was shortened by 1 base and J by 0 bases, with 17 bases between the two germline ends. The CDR3 spans 18 residues. CDR1 and CDR2 from the germline V gene are MGHRA and YSYEKL. Here the CDR3 DNA reads TGCGCCAGCAGCCAAGTGGGAATGCGGGGGCCGAGCACAGATACGCAGTATTTT. Amino acids: CASSQVGMRGPSTDTQYF.

V and J are TRBV18 and TRBJ2-1, with 10 bases that match TRBD2. The CDR3 covers 17 residues. CDR1 and CDR2 from the germline V gene are KGHSH and LQKENI. J lost 4 bases, V lost 6 bases, and 12 bases had no gene match. The DNA of the CDR3 is TGTGCCAGCTCGCACAACCTAGCGGGGGCTTCTTACAATGAGCAGTTCTTC. As protein: CASSHNLAGASYNEQFF.